This TCR beta chain stems from a study of brain metastases from non-small cell lung cancer. General study points: Paired brain metastases and primary tumors largely shared TCR repertoires. In roughly 64% of brain metastases, T-cell clones were expanded compared with matched primary tumors.

Clones were sequenced by immunoSEQ multiplex PCR, and TCRdb holds only the in-frame ones, with some missing. The table includes roughly 4,000 clones, about 85% detected once. V gave up 5 bases and J gave up 6 bases, with 6 bases separating them. Per germline, CDR1 SEHNR and CDR2 FQNEAQ (reference sequence). The CDR3 extends over 11 amino acids. Comments on this clone: Antigen specificity is unknown.

The material sequenced was primary lung tumor tissue. The rearrangement links TRBV7-9 to TRBJ2-3; D is unclear. The source of this sequence is a donor at least 40 years old with non-small cell lung cancer. The CDR3 spells CASSRIDTQYF. CDR3 DNA: TGTGCCAGCAGCCGCATCGATACGCAGTATTTT.